This TCR beta chain was recovered during a study of T cell changes during pregnancy in multiple sclerosis (dated by TCRdb to about 2019). General notes on the study: The study examined how the T cell repertoire changed over the course of pregnancy in women with multiple sclerosis.

The method behind the library was the immunoSEQ multiplex PCR assay. TCRdb took over this immuneACCESS table, retaining in-frame rearrangements with V and J assigned. Such tables are incomplete; in checked studies, under half of the missing clones stem from an unresolved V gene, and the remainder is unexplained. This sample holds 45,000 or so clones; more than 85% were observed only once. About 8.8% of the sample goes to the ten largest clones. Between the V and J ends, shortened by 1 base and 9 bases respectively, the junction contains 10 bases. CDR1 and CDR2 were assigned from the germline V gene as SGHVS and FQNEAQ. The CDR3 holds 13 amino acids from the cysteine to the phenylalanine. Only the CDR3 region is kept as DNA, spanning 39 bases read in frame from base 1. On this clone itself: What this receptor recognizes is not known. There are no base qualities to consult, and no much larger clone falls within one base.

This sample comprised CD8+ T cells from peripheral blood mononuclear cells, obtained after pregnancy. The TCR sequence derives from a female donor with multiple sclerosis, enrolled in a pregnancy study. The V gene is TRBV7-8 and the J gene is TRBJ2-1; TRBD1 might be the D gene, on 5 matching bases. The sequenced DNA: TGTGCCAGCAGCTTAGTCCCCCAGGGTGAGCAGTTCTTC. This is translated as CASSLVPQGEQFF.